Following are 20 T cell receptor beta chains from one sample sequenced in a study of T cell responses to AZD1222 COVID-19 vaccine. Using immunoSEQ multiplex PCR, the repertoire was profiled, and TCRdb retains in-frame clones only, with some absent. Counted here are some 120,000 clones, around nine tenths occurring once; the ten biggest clones make up approximately 2.5%. Sequenced here: peripheral blood, sampled on day 0 of AZD1222 vaccination. The receptors shown here come from an adult in good health.

This chain uses TRBV7-2 with TRBJ2-7; D may be TRBD1 (5 bases). V lost 1 base, J lost 4 bases, and 11 bases lay in between. Germline CDR1 reads SGHTA; CDR2 reads FQGNSA. There are 14 residues in the CDR3. For the CDR3, the DNA is TGTGCCAGCAGCTTAGGGGGCAGCCTTTACGAGCAGTACTTC. It codes for CASSLGGSLYEQYF.

V usage is TRBV15 and J usage is TRBJ2-6; perhaps TRBD2 as D (6 bases). V dropped 1 base and J dropped 0 bases, with 16 bases sitting between them. Germline V gene data show CDR1 as LNHNV and CDR2 as YYDKDF (reference sequence). CDR3 length: 19 amino acids. The CDR3: CATSRGGLDWLSGANVLTF. DNA of the CDR3: TGTGCCACCAGCAGAGGGGGACTCGACTGGCTCTCTGGGGCCAACGTCCTGACTTTC. The full variable domain, its missing parts supplied by reference TRBV15 and TRBJ2-6, is DAMVIQNPRYQVTQFGKPVTLSCSQTLNHNVMYWYQQKSSQAPKLLFHYYDKDFNNEADTPDNFQSRRPNTSFCFLDIRSPGLGDTAMYLCATSRGGLDWLSGANVLTFGAGSRLTVL.

The table lists this clone with a few counts. The J gene is TRBJ2-1, the V gene TRBV2; 7 bases agree with TRBD2. In germline, CDR1 is SNHLY, CDR2 FYNNEI. This CDR3 spans 13 amino acids. The trim removed 8 bases at V and 3 bases at J, leaving 4 bases unmatched. The CDR3 loop is CASEPGGYNEQFF. The CDR3 nucleotides read TGTGCCAGCGAGCCGGGAGGCTACAATGAGCAGTTCTTC. Full variable domain (outside the CDR3, taken from reference TRBV2 and TRBJ2-1): EPEVTQTPSHQVTQMGQEVILRCVPISNHLYFYWYRQILGQKVEFLVSFYNNEISEKSEIFDDQFSVERPDGSNFTLKIRSTKLEDSAMYFCASEPGGYNEQFFGPGTRLTVL.

The rearrangement uses TRBV7-2 and TRBJ1-4; 8 bases match TRBD1. CDR1 SGHTA and CDR2 FQGNSA come from the germline V gene. Trimming at V came to 0 bases and at J to 8 bases, leaving 5 bases not matched to a gene. The CDR3 runs to 15 residues. DNA for the CDR3: TGTGCCAGCAGCTTAGCGACAGGGGCGGGCGAAAAACTGTTTTTT. Translating gives CASSLATGAGEKLFF.

The J gene is TRBJ1-2, the V gene TRBV9, with D tentatively TRBD1 (5 bases). CDR3 length equals 12 residues. V lost 2 bases and J lost 8, with 10 bases in between. CDR1 is SGDLS, CDR2 YYNGEE, per germline. The DNA for the CDR3 is TGTGCCAGCAGCGTCAGGGCTCACGGCTACACCTTC. This translates into CASSVRAHGYTF.

This clone was counted a single time. The V call is TRBV10-3, the J call TRBJ1-3, with D possibly matching TRBD1 (5 bases). The germline V gene encodes CDR1 ENHRY and CDR2 SYGVKD. The CDR3 is 14 residues long. The germline V and J ends were trimmed by 4 bases and 4 bases, with 11 bases remaining between them. CDR3 sequence: CAISVGTAGNTIYF. DNA for the CDR3: TGTGCCATCAGTGTTGGGACGGCGGGAAACACCATATATTTT.

This sequence joins TRBV4-1 and TRBJ1-2; 8 bases match TRBD1. Germline values: CDR1 MGHRA, CDR2 YSYEKL. The junction had 0 bases not matched to a gene; V was cut back by 4 bases and J by 5 bases. This CDR3 has 12 residues. CDR3 sequence reads: CASSRTGYGYTF. The CDR3 nucleotides read TGCGCCAGCAGCCGGACAGGGTATGGCTACACCTTC.

J is TRBJ1-1 and V is TRBV19; D may be TRBD1 (6 bases). CDR1 LNHDA and CDR2 SQIVND come from the germline V gene (reference sequence). V was shortened by 4 bases and J by 6 bases, with 15 bases between the two germline ends. The CDR3 runs to 14 residues. In DNA, the CDR3 is TGTGCCAGTAGTACGAACCAGGGGTCCTCTGAAGCTTTCTTT. It specifies CASSTNQGSSEAFF.

This CDR3 is CASSQAGRERYEQYF. For the CDR3, the DNA is TGCGCCAGCAGCCAAGCAGGGCGGGAGCGGTACGAGCAGTACTTC. J is TRBJ2-7 and V is TRBV4-1, with 7 bases aligning to TRBD2. Germline V gene sequence: CDR1 MGHRA, CDR2 YSYEKL. CDR3 length: 15 amino acids. The trim removed 1 base at V and 4 bases at J, leaving 7 bases unmatched.

V usage is TRBV4-3 and J usage is TRBJ1-2, with D uncertain. In germline, CDR1 is LGHNA, CDR2 YSLEER. The CDR3 covers 14 residues. V dropped 0 bases and J dropped 6 bases, with 11 bases sitting between them. Written as DNA, the CDR3 is TGCGCCAGCAGCCAAGACGGGCAGCGGAATGGCTACACCTTC. This encodes CASSQDGQRNGYTF.

V and J are TRBV9 and TRBJ2-3; 7 positions match TRBD1. Unmatched junction bases numbered 6, after V lost 2 bases and J lost 3 bases. The CDR3 is made up of 15 amino acids. CDR1 and CDR2 (germline): SGDLS, YYNGEE. The CDR3 sequence is CASSVEGQKTDTQYF. For the CDR3, the DNA is TGTGCCAGCAGCGTCGAGGGACAGAAAACAGATACGCAGTATTTT.

This clone was observed a single time. V is TRBV28 and J is TRBJ1-5; the D gene is possibly TRBD1 (5 bases). The CDR3 is 14 residues long. The V end lost 8 bases, the J end lost 1 base, and 12 bases lay between the germline ends. Germline lookup yields CDR1 MDHEN and CDR2 SYDVKM. CDR3 sequence (DNA): TGTGCCAGCGGACGGGGCTGGAGCAATCAGCCCCAGCATTTT. Translating it yields CASGRGWSNQPQHF.

V usage is TRBV12-3 or TRBV12-4 and J usage is TRBJ1-3, with TRBD1 identical over 12 bases. The CDR3 extends over 13 amino acids. V lost 6 bases, J lost 10 bases, and 4 bases stayed unmatched. CDR3 nucleotide sequence: TGTGCCAGCAGGGGGGGACAGGGGGCAACCATATATTTT. Its translation: CASRGGQGATIYF.

Only one count was recorded for this clone. V gene TRBV4-1 combines with J gene TRBJ2-7; possible D gene TRBD1, 6 bases. This CDR3 comprises 16 residues. Germline V gene data show CDR1 as MGHRA and CDR2 as YSYEKL. V lost 0 bases and J 7 bases, leaving 19 bases between the germline ends. The CDR3 region is CASSQEQLGGLGEQYF. The CDR3 DNA is TGCGCCAGCAGCCAAGAACAACTAGGGGGATTGGGGGAGCAGTACTTC.

The chain carries TRBV2 and TRBJ2-7; a possible D gene is TRBD1 (5 bases). Germline CDR1 is SNHLY and CDR2 is FYNNEI. The V gene lost 1 base and the J gene lost 2 bases, with 9 bases spanning the gap. The CDR3 consists of 14 residues. The CDR3 DNA follows: TGTGCCAGCAGTGAAGGGGGCCCCGCCTACGAGCAGTACTTC. It codes for CASSEGGPAYEQYF. Supplemented by reference TRBV2 and TRBJ2-7, the full variable domain reads EPEVTQTPSHQVTQMGQEVILRCVPISNHLYFYWYRQILGQKVEFLVSFYNNEISEKSEIFDDQFSVERPDGSNFTLKIRSTKLEDSAMYFCASSEGGPAYEQYFGPGTRLTVT.

V gene TRBV5-1 combines with J gene TRBJ2-3; D is ambiguous. The CDR3 runs 15 residues. V shed 1 base and J shed 1 base, with 10 bases lying between them. Germline CDR1 reads SGHRS; CDR2 reads YFSETQ. The chain's CDR3 is CASSLLVAGTDTQYF. The CDR3 nucleotides are TGCGCCAGCAGCTTGCTGGTTGCCGGCACAGATACGCAGTATTTT.

The V gene is TRBV3-1 (or the pseudogene TRBV3-2), the J gene TRBJ2-3; TRBD2 aligns across 7 bases. The CDR3 extends over 16 amino acids. V lost 1 base to trimming and J lost 1 base; unmatched junction nucleotides: 5. Germline values: CDR1 LGHDT, CDR2 YNNKEL (reference sequence). In DNA, the CDR3 is TGTGCCAGCAGCCAAGCGGATGCGGGAGGCACAGATACGCAGTATTTT. It specifies CASSQADAGGTDTQYF.

The CDR3 reads CASSLGFTDTQYF. The CDR3 region has the DNA TGCGCCAGCAGCTTGGGTTTCACAGATACGCAGTATTTT. J is TRBJ2-3 and V is TRBV5-1; D not resolved. The V gene lost 0 bases and the J gene lost 2 bases, with 4 bases spanning the gap. Germline-derived CDR1 and CDR2 are SGHRS and YFSETQ. There are 13 residues in the CDR3.

This clone was detected once. The chain employs TRBV29-1 and TRBJ2-3, with D unresolved. In germline, CDR1 is SQVTM, CDR2 ANQGSEA. CDR3 length: 12 residues. Trimming left V 4 bases short and J 0 bases short, with 5 bases between. The CDR3 coding sequence is TGCAGCGTTGGCCTTAGCACAGATACGCAGTATTTT. Translation gives CSVGLSTDTQYF.

CDR3 amino acids: CASSQLHTEAFF. CDR3 in DNA: TGCGCCAGCAGCCAGCTACACACTGAAGCTTTCTTT. The chain uses TRBV4-1 and TRBJ1-1; D gene ambiguous. Per the germline V gene, CDR1 is MGHRA and CDR2 is YSYEKL. The CDR3 runs 12 residues. V dropped 3 bases and J dropped 3 bases, with 5 bases sitting between them.